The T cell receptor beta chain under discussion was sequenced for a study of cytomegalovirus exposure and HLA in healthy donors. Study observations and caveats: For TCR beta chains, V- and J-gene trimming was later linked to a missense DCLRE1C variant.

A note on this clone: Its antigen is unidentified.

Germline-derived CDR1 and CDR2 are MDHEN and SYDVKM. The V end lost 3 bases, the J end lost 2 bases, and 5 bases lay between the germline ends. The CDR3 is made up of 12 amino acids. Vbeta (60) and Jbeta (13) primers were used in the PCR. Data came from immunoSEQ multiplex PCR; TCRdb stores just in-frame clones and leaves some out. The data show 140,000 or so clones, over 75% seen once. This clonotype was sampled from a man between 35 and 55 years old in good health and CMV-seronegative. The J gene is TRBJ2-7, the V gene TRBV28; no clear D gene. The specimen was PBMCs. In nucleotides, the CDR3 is TGTGCCAGCAGTTTTGGCCCCTACGAGCAGTACTTC. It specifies CASSFGPYEQYF.